This TCR beta chain was sequenced in a study of blood T cell repertoires in COVID-19. The overall study: From the United States, Italy and Spain came samples of acute and convalescent COVID-19. The analysed material was cDNA or gDNA that came from T cells, B-cell-depleted T cells, or PBMCs.

Per the study methods: Amplification from reference gene primers served as the basis for estimated nucleated cell counts. The repertoire was sequenced with immunoSEQ multiplex PCR; TCRdb's copy has only in-frame clones and lacks some. The V and J calls and clone size are taken from that table; D and trimming were inferred from the DNA. The table lists 200,000 to 250,000 clones, roughly 85% of them singletons. This CDR3 comprises 15 residues. The V and J ends lost 0 bases and 0 bases respectively, with 6 bases between them. Germline assignment: CDR1 LGHNA and CDR2 YNFKEQ. The chain has TRBV4-2 and TRBJ2-4; D is unclear. The TCR sequence derives from a woman aged 70 to 79 with active or convalescent COVID-19. Sequencing input: peripheral blood. This CDR3 is CASSQETRAKNIQYF. CDR3 bases: TGTGCCAGCAGCCAAGAAACACGAGCCAAAAACATTCAGTACTTC.